The T cell receptor beta chain described here comes from a study of blood T cell repertoires in COVID-19. Overall study context: Samples of COVID-19 (acute and convalescent) were obtained from the United States, Italy and Spain. From T cells, B-cell-depleted T cells, or PBMCs came the material, which was cDNA or gDNA.

Original processing methods: Estimates of nucleated cell counts were drawn from the amplification of reference gene primers. Method: immunoSEQ multiplex PCR; TCRdb's copy keeps in-frame clones and lacks some. V and J calls and clone size follow that table, whereas D and trimming were derived from the DNA. The data contain about 71,000 clones, about 80% of them singletons. Trimming left V 4 bases short and J 3 bases short, with 10 bases between. In germline, CDR1 is LNHDA, CDR2 SQIVND (reference sequence). The CDR3 has 14 residues. Sequenced sample: peripheral blood. The receptor was derived from a man between 70 and 80 years old with acute or convalescent COVID-19. The V and J genes are TRBV19 and TRBJ1-5; D is uncertain. CDR3 amino acids: CASSTREANQPQHF. The CDR3 DNA is TGTGCCAGTAGTACAAGGGAGGCCAATCAGCCCCAGCATTTT. The full variable domain, in which reference TRBV19 and TRBJ1-5 provide the parts outside the CDR3, is DGGITQSPKYLFRKEGQNVTLSCEQNLNHDAMYWYRQDPGQGLRLIYYSQIVNDFQKGDIAEGYSVSREKKESFPLTVTSAQKNPTAFYLCASSTREANQPQHFGDGTRLSIL.